Sequencing of this T cell receptor (beta chain) was carried out in a study of cytomegalovirus exposure and HLA in healthy donors (dated by TCRdb to about 2017). In terms of the full investigation: An earlier analysis of approximately 590 of the donors reported more than 250 Gb of sequence data and approximately 110 million unique TCR beta sequences from some 180 million T cells. About 310 gigabases of sequencing data and 70 million to 100 million unique TCR sequences were included in an early release covering about 600 HLA-typed donors. The genetic ancestry cluster associated with self-reported Caucasian donors included roughly four fifths of the roughly 360 genotyped donors. The aim of the study was to test whether cataloging public T cell receptors could identify signatures of past pathogen exposure. The study used immunosequencing to profile the T cell repertoires of several hundred subjects and linked those repertoires to cytomegalovirus serostatus. A separate validation cohort of some 130 different subjects was used in addition to the approximately 610-subject first cohort. To predict cytomegalovirus infection status, the study brought together high-throughput TCR immunosequencing, statistical association of individual TCRs with disease status, and machine learning. A later analysis re-examined previously published TCR beta repertoires from just over 650 donors and added high-resolution HLA genotyping to investigate patterns of TCR occurrence. The later analysis used no new phenotypic data to find candidate immune exposures, relying instead on TCR beta sequences and their occurrence across donors. In an earlier analysis of roughly 580 of the donors, high-throughput TCR beta sequencing was used to judge whether each TCR beta V gene segment behaved as functional or pseudogenic. Alongside the repertoire data, information on donor age, sex, ethnicity and CMV serostatus was compiled. A later genetic analysis took genome-wide SNP genotypes for about three fifths of the 666 donors and used that subset as a discovery cohort. Every repertoire in the discovery cohort had been generated on one and the same sequencing platform. HLA typing covered class I and class II loci at four-digit resolution. Typing coverage varied by locus: about 620-630 donors for A, B, C, DRB1 and DQB1; roughly 560 for DQA1; more than 600 for DPA1; roughly 450 for DPB1. About five DR-DQ haplotypes were handled as single units for association and clustering, since linkage in the cohort was strong. On average, roughly 240,000 unique TCR beta nucleotide sequences were sequenced per donor among some 420 genotyped donors of the cohort, with 15% to 20% of those sequences being non-productive.

Looking up the germline V gene yields CDR1 KGHSH and CDR2 LQKENI. Reading from cysteine to phenylalanine, the CDR3 counts 13 amino acids. Solely the CDR3 DNA is kept, with 39 bases framed from the first base. Trimming costs V 6 bases and J 3 bases, and their ends lie 11 bases apart. The library was built by means of the immunoSEQ multiplex PCR assay. The multiplex PCR relied on a mix of 60 forward primers for TCR Vbeta segments and 13 reverse primers for TCR Jbeta segments. Amplification of the CDR3 region of rearranged TCR beta genes was performed with a multiplex PCR assay on genomic DNA. Amplified TCR beta libraries were sequenced as 87-base-pair reads on the Illumina HiSeq System. Per the source publication's procedure: A later analysis counted about 80 million unique TCR beta chains across the approximately 700 repertoires, and roughly 10 million of these chains were shared by at least two donors. Raw reads were error-corrected and collapsed into unique sequences with a nearest-neighbor algorithm that merged closely related sequences to remove PCR and sequencing errors. CDR3 sequences were aligned to IMGT reference sequences to assign V, D and J gene segments. For a sequence to be retained, a match of at least six nucleotides to both a V gene segment and a J gene segment was required. Rearrangements were called productive when the CDR3 lacked stop codons and stayed in frame with V and J; all others were non-productive. CDR3 was defined according to IMGT convention as the region running from the second conserved V-encoded cysteine to the conserved J-encoded phenylalanine. The earlier analysis of about 620 of the donors excluded sequences that lacked an unambiguous match to a single V gene segment. An earlier analysis of a few hundred of the donors called V segments functional above 56.7% productive rearrangements and segregating when the between-donor standard deviation exceeded 5%. To diagnose cytomegalovirus status from the catalog of TCR beta chain sequences, a statistical classification framework was built. In a later analysis, V and J genes were assigned by comparing TCR nucleotide sequences against IMGT/GENE-DB human TR gene sequences. In a later analysis, CDR3 sequences and most-parsimonious VDJ recombination scenarios were assigned using the TCRdist pipeline. In a later analysis, each TCR beta chain was defined by its CDR3 amino acid sequence together with its V-gene family, and reads without a unique V-gene family were excluded. A later analysis removed roughly 590 highly shared, low-generation-probability nucleotide sequences to deal with suspected cross-contamination and a sequencing artifact. For each public chain, a later analysis derived a clonal expansion index from normalized ranks of inferred template counts within each repertoire. In a later analysis, generation probabilities were computed using a VDJ recombination model fitted to out-of-frame rearrangements, and the results were checked against IGoR. Hypergeometric tests were used in a later analysis to score TCR-TCR, TCR-HLA and TCR-CMV co-occurrence, with a repertoire-size bias correction applied to the TCR pairs. In a later analysis, false discovery rates were estimated by permuting HLA or CMV assignments 20 times. A later analysis grouped co-occurring TCRs with DBSCAN, adding TCRdist sequence similarity when clustering within HLA-allele-positive subsets. Repertoires with fewer than 30,000 or more than 120,000 public chains, plus five repertoires with anomalous nucleotide sharing, were excluded from co-occurrence clustering. The immuneACCESS repertoire file appears here via TCRdb, limited to in-frame rearrangements. These files lack a portion of the clones; in checked studies, under half of the deficit traces to unresolved V genes, and the cause of the others is not known. Clonal size and the V and J genes are those of that table, whereas D and trimming came from the DNA. The sample data list about 190,000 clones, and 70% to 90% of these were observed just once. Jointly, the top ten make up 1.5% to 2% of the sample.

The cohort was made up of under 800 healthy bone marrow donors. At the time of sampling, all cohort members were nominally healthy, though unrecorded immune exposures were likely present. The donor was CMV seronegative and belonged to the group of 350 or so seronegative cohort members. A peripheral blood sample was collected from each donor, and TCR beta sequencing was performed on peripheral blood mononuclear cells. Genomic DNA extraction from the blood cell samples was performed with the Qiagen DNeasy Blood Extraction Kit. Overall study outcomes, separate from this receptor: In a later analysis, several top co-occurrence clusters were reported to appear linked to parvovirus B19, influenza, CMV and Epstein-Barr virus. Only TCR beta chains were sequenced in this cohort, and the absence of alpha or paired-chain data limited detectable features. While some public TCRs were present in many individuals, most TCR sequences turned up only very rarely across donors. A later analysis found that TCR association rates varied across HLA loci, with DRB1 alleles showing the most associated TCRs and HLA-C alleles the fewest. The study listed 164 TCR beta chains as associated with cytomegalovirus. Three of the identified cytomegalovirus-associated TCR beta chains were confirmed in vitro to be specific for cytomegalovirus antigens. Roughly uniform sequencing depth across donors was assumed in presence/absence analyses, although this assumption may not hold. A further reported finding was that TCR beta sequences accurately predicted the HLA-A and HLA-B alleles for most subjects in the first cohort. Cytomegalovirus status was reported to be diagnosed by the classifier with high specificity and sensitivity in both the original and validation cohorts. Some 16 rarely observed V segments, including chromosome 9 orphons, were excluded from the earlier analysis of some 590 of the donors because counts were too low. It was suggested by the authors that the approach could potentially be generalized to other disease states and immunological phenotypes. A later analysis found that most CMV-associated TCR beta chains appeared HLA-restricted, with HLA associations seemingly driven largely by CMV exposure. Correlated functional status among segregating V segments might be attributable to linkage disequilibrium, but an unknown experimental factor could not be ruled out. A later analysis found that HLA-associated TCR beta chains were more clonally expanded and had lower generation probabilities than equally common non-associated chains. Strong co-occurrence of HLA alleles, especially DR and DQ, made assigning TCR associations to individual alleles difficult. The 87-base-pair reads could not distinguish some IMGT-functional V segments, including TRBV6-2 and TRBV6-3, so those segments were excluded. Because some donors lacked HLA typing at each locus, the association tests relied only on the typed subset. A cluster of highly shared sequence variants was judged likely to represent a technical artifact of the sequencing pipeline. Broadly in line with IMGT annotations, most TCR beta V segments showed up in productive rearrangements about 90% or about 30% of the time in an earlier analysis of several hundred of the donors. In a later genetic analysis, fewer N-insertions in productive TCRs were reported among donors in an Asian-associated ancestry cluster than the roughly 640-donor mean. CMV serostatus was the only immune exposure information available for the cohort. In a later genetic analysis, a missense DCLRE1C variant was associated with V-gene and J-gene trimming of TCR beta chains, and the association was replicated in an independent cohort. In a later analysis, some 18,000 TCR beta sequences were associated with specific HLA alleles at a false discovery rate of 0.05.

Concerning this clone itself: Its antigen is unknown. The input lacks base qualities; no much larger clone sits a single base away.

The chain is assembled from TRBV18 and TRBJ1-2, with TRBD1 perhaps the D gene, on 6 matching bases. The sequenced material came from PBMCs. The clonotype was recovered from a woman between 18 and 29 years old in good health and CMV-seronegative. The CDR3 corresponds to CASSMDRDYGYTF. The DNA sequence is as follows: TGTGCCAGCTCGATGGACAGAGACTATGGCTACACCTTC.